The clone carrying this TCR beta chain has at least ten counts. Its antigen is not identified. One entry per CDR3 protein results from TCRdb running MiXCR on the RT-PCR reads. The sample gives about 700,000 distinct CDR3 sequences, over 11% of which show up once; around 6.5% is in the top ten. The data stem from a study of response to subunit inactivated influenza vaccine. Study-wide findings and caveats: Each seasonal influenza vaccination recruits few new T cells, the authors suggested.

The CDR3 extends over 11 amino acids. The germline V gene has CDR1 SEHNR and CDR2 FQNEAQ (reference sequence). V lost 2 bases to trimming and J lost 7 bases, with 2 bases between them. The origin of this receptor is a middle-aged man who received an inactivated influenza vaccine. Sequenced here: PBMCs from blood, sampled 14 to 15 days before vaccination. V usage is TRBV7-9 and J usage is TRBJ2-2; D remains unclear. The CDR3 sequence is CASSLLGELFF. CDR3 coding DNA: TGTGCCAGCAGCTTACTCGGGGAGCTGTTTTTT.